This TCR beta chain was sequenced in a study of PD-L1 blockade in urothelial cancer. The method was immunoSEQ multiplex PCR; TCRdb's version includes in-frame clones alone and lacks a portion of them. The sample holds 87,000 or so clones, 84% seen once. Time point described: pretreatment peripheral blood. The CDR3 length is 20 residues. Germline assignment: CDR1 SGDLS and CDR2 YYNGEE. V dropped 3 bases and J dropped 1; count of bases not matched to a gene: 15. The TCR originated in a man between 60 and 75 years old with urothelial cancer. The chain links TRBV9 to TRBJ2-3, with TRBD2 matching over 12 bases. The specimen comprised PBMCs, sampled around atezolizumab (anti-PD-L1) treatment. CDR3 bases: TGTGCCAGCAGCGCCCCAGAACTAGCGGGAGGTGTTGGAGGCACAGATACGCAGTATTTT. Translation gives CASSAPELAGGVGGTDTQYF.